Detailed here is one T cell receptor (beta chain). These data originate in a study of blood T cell repertoires in COVID-19. The ends lost 4 bases at V and 9 bases at J; junction bases unmatched: 7. The CDR3 runs to 15 residues. Germline V CDR1 and CDR2: SGHTA, FQGNSA. Produced via immunoSEQ multiplex PCR; TCRdb's table is partial and in-frame only. The sample holds just over 300,000 clones, about nine tenths seen once. The origin of this receptor is a man between 25 and 39 years old who had recovered from COVID-19. The sequenced sample was PBMCs or T cells enriched from blood (not recorded which). The rearrangement uses TRBV7-2 and TRBJ1-6; 9 nucleotides line up with TRBD1. DNA of the CDR3: TGTGCCAGCAGCTACTTACAGGGGGCGGGTTCACCCCTCCACTTT. Protein sequence: CASSYLQGAGSPLHF.